This paragraph covers one T cell receptor (beta chain) sequence. The data were taken from a study of blood T cell repertoires in COVID-19. As for the study in general: Acute and convalescent COVID-19 samples came from the United States, Italy and Spain. T cells, B-cell-depleted T cells, or PBMCs supplied cDNA or gDNA.

Sequenced by immunoSEQ multiplex PCR; TCRdb stores in-frame clones only, minus some. The table records some 150,000 clones, 80% to 90% of them present only once. From germline, CDR1 is GTSNPN and CDR2 SVGIG (reference sequence). After removal of 0 bases from V and 4 bases from J, the junction contained 9 bases not matched to a gene. The CDR3 consists of 15 residues. The TCR originated in a woman aged 45-60 years with active or convalescent COVID-19. Sequenced material: peripheral blood. The J gene is TRBJ2-7, the V gene TRBV30; 7 bases match TRBD1. CDR3 bases: TGTGCCTGGAGTGTCTTGGGGACAGCTCGATACGAGCAGTACTTC. Protein product: CAWSVLGTARYEQYF.